This passage covers 28 T cell receptor beta chains from one sample sequenced in a study of CD8+ T cells in alopecia areata. Sequencing used cDNA as its template, made by extracting RNA and reverse transcribing it. Profiling relied on immunoSEQ multiplex PCR, and the TCRdb table lists in-frame clones only, not all of them. The sample was found to contain some 120,000 clones, and every one recurs. Input material: lesional skin. Receptor source: a C3H/HeJ mouse with alopecia areata. The strain is characterized by the MHC haplotype H2-k.

This clone was seen a few times. Gene labels here are mouse ones. The CDR3 goes on 4 residues after the read ends, and that part is filled in from the germline J gene. The J gene is TRBJ2-3, the V gene TRBV13-3, with a tentative D call TRBD1 (5 bases). The germline CDR1 and CDR2 sequences are NNHDY and SYVADS. The CDR3 length is 15 residues. Trimming removed 4 bases at V and 0 bases at J, with 12 bases between. CDR3 sequence reads: CASSLTEHSAETLYF. The CDR3 DNA, read in part, is TGTGCCAGCAGTCTGACAGAACATAGTGCAGAA.

This clone turned up a few times. The germline and genes are mouse ones. The read halts 4 residues ahead of the CDR3 end, with the missing end drawn from the germline J gene. V is TRBV19 and J is TRBJ2-1, with 8 bases identical to TRBD2. Trimming at V came to 2 bases and at J to 5 bases, leaving 6 bases not matched to a gene. The CDR3 is 15 amino acids. CDR1 and CDR2 (germline): FNHDT, SITEND (reference sequence). The covered CDR3 bases are TGTGCCAGCAGTATCACCTGGGGGGAGGATGCT. It encodes CASSITWGEDA. In full, the CDR3 reads CASSITWGEDAEQFF.

This clone has a handful of counts. There is a difference at residue 12 between the TCRdb protein and the DNA translation, so the protein given here was translated from the DNA. The gene names given are mouse names. The read comes to an end 3 residues before the CDR3 does, leaving the germline J gene to fill in the end. The V gene is TRBV19, the J gene TRBJ1-6; D is perhaps TRBD1 (5 bases). TRBJ1-6 is designated an ORF whose function remains uncertain. The germline V gene encodes CDR1 FNHDT and CDR2 SITEND (reference sequence). The CDR3 consists of 15 residues. The V and J ends lost 2 bases and 4 bases respectively, with 10 bases between them. CDR3 bases read: TGTGCCAGCAGTATTCCAGGGCTATATAATTCGCCC. Protein product: CASSIPGLYNSP. The full CDR3 sequence reads CASSIPGLYNSPLYF.

A note on this clone: TCRdb gives a protein that differs at residue 13 from what the DNA encodes, so the protein here is translated from the DNA. The germline and genes are mouse ones. The CDR3 extends 3 residues past the end of the read, so its final part is completed from the germline J gene. The chain recombines TRBV19 with TRBJ1-3; 8 bases agree with TRBD1. Germline V lookup: CDR1 FNHDT, CDR2 SITEND (reference sequence). The CDR3 consists of 16 residues. Trimming took 5 bases from V and 0 from J; bases not matched to a gene: 7. CDR3 region: CASSPGQGPSGNTLYF. The DNA read from the CDR3 is TGTGCCAGCAGCCCCGGACAGGGACCTTCTGGAAATACG.

Note on this clone: At residue 13, the TCRdb protein and translated DNA are inconsistent; the protein given comes from the DNA. Genes and germline come from the mouse. The DNA ends 3 residues before the CDR3 does, and the rest of the CDR3 is filled in from the germline J gene. The chain couples TRBV3 to TRBJ1-3; 7 bases align to TRBD1. The CDR3 is made up of 16 amino acids. Trimming at V came to 1 base and at J to 0 bases, leaving 3 bases not matched to a gene. CDR1 SNHLY and CDR2 FYNGKV come from the germline V gene (reference sequence). The CDR3 bases that were read are TGTGCCAGCAGCTTAGTGGGACAGAATTCTGGAAATACG. It is translated as CASSLVGQNSGNT. The full CDR3 reads CASSLVGQNSGNTLYF.

This clone was seen only a few times. Gene names follow the mouse nomenclature. The read comes to an end 4 residues before the CDR3 does, leaving the germline J gene to fill in the end. V usage is TRBV13-3 and J usage is TRBJ1-1; the match to TRBD1 covers 8 bases. Germline V gene sequence: CDR1 NNHDY, CDR2 SYVADS. The V gene end was trimmed by 5 bases and the J gene end by 4 bases; junction bases not matched to a gene: 4. The CDR3 runs to 13 residues. The CDR3 DNA, read in part, is TGTGCCAGCAGCGACAGGGGTAGCACA. It yields the protein CASSDRGST. The full CDR3 protein is CASSDRGSTEVFF.

This clone was recorded many times. Genes here carry mouse names. The read ends 4 residues early relative to the CDR3; the germline J gene fills the gap. The rearrangement joins TRBV13-3 to TRBJ2-2; the D gene is possibly TRBD1 (5 bases). V was trimmed by 5 bases and J by 6 bases, leaving 8 bases between them. CDR1 NNHDY and CDR2 SYVADS come from the germline V gene. The CDR3 is 12 amino acids. CDR3 DNA, as far as it was read: TGTGCCAGCAGCCAGGGTGCCGGG. Its translation: CASSQGAG. The whole CDR3 sequence reads CASSQGAGQLYF.

In its sample, this clone was seen a few times. The germline and genes are mouse ones. The read comes to an end 4 residues before the CDR3 does, leaving the germline J gene to fill in the end. J is TRBJ2-4 and V is TRBV17; 7 bases map to TRBD2. V gave up 2 bases and J gave up 1 base; unmatched junction bases: 0. Germline loops: CDR1 MNHDT, CDR2 YYDKIL. The CDR3 totals 14 residues. The part of the CDR3 DNA that was read is TGTGCTAGCAGTAGATGGGGGGGTCAAAAC. Translated: CASSRWGGQN. The whole CDR3 sequence is CASSRWGGQNTLYF. Complete variable domain (other parts from reference TRBV17 and TRBJ2-4): DTTVKQNPRYKLARVGKPVNLICSQTMNHDTMYWYQKKPNQAPKLLLFYYDKILNREADTFEKFQSSRPNNSFCSLYIGSAGLEYSAMYLCASSRWGGQNTLYFGAGTRLSVL.

Only a few counts were recorded for this clone. Here the gene names and germline are mouse. Read sequence stops 4 residues before the CDR3 end, and the germline J gene provides the missing end. V and J are TRBV5 and TRBJ1-4; weak D call: TRBD1 (6 bases). The CDR3 spans 16 residues. Between the trimmed V and J ends, which lost 0 bases and 3 bases, there was a span of 11 bases. Per the germline V gene, CDR1 is LGHNA and CDR2 is YNLKQL (reference sequence). CDR3 DNA, as far as it was read: TGTGCCAGCAGCCAAGAAAGGCAGGGGACCAACGAA. Translation: CASSQERQGTNE. The complete CDR3 protein is CASSQERQGTNERLFF.

This clone occurred a few times. Mouse germline and gene names are used. The read ends 4 residues early relative to the CDR3; the germline J gene fills the gap. The V gene is TRBV19, the J gene TRBJ2-7, with 7 bases identical to TRBD1. Germline CDR1 reads FNHDT; CDR2 reads SITEND (reference sequence). The V segment lost 2 bases and the J segment 0 bases; nucleotides outside the gene matches: 5. The CDR3 consists of 15 residues. The DNA read from the CDR3 is TGTGCCAGCAGTATTCCTCGGGACAGCTCCTAT. Translating gives CASSIPRDSSY. The whole CDR3 sequence reads CASSIPRDSSYEQYF.

The table lists this clone with a few counts. Genes here carry mouse names. The read ends 4 residues early relative to the CDR3; the germline J gene fills the gap. The chain employs TRBV1 and TRBJ2-2; TRBD2 agrees at 12 bases. CDR3 length: 16 amino acids. Germline trimming cut 4 bases from V and 1 base from J; bases unmatched to any gene: 1. Germline CDR1 is NSQYPW and CDR2 is LRSPGD (reference sequence). CDR3 in amino acids: CTCSGTGGVNTGQLYF. CDR3 DNA, as far as it was read: TGCACCTGCAGTGGGACTGGGGGGGTAAACACCGGG.

This clone was observed a handful of times. TCRdb lists a protein that is different at residue 12 from the translated DNA; the protein given here uses the DNA translation. Mouse germline and gene names are used. Coverage ceases 3 residues before the CDR3 finishes, and the germline J gene fills in the end. This chain connects TRBV13-3 to TRBJ1-3, with 8 bases aligning to TRBD1. The CDR3 loop spans 15 amino acids. Unmatched junction bases numbered 5, after V lost 6 bases and J lost 0 bases. CDR1 is NNHDY and CDR2 is SYVADS in the germline V gene. The CDR3 spells CASTGTGLSGNTLYF. The part of the CDR3 DNA that was read is TGTGCCAGCACAGGGACAGGCCTTTCTGGAAATACG.

Details on this clone: Any gene name here is a mouse gene name. The CDR3 end lies 4 residues beyond the end of the read and is filled in from the germline J gene. The gene calls are TRBV13-3 and TRBJ2-5; 10 bases are shared with TRBD2. V shed 1 base and J 3 bases; nucleotides not matched to a gene: 5. This CDR3 region has 16 residues. Germline V CDR1 and CDR2: NNHDY, SYVADS. The CDR3: CASSDRLGGRQDTQYF. The covered CDR3 bases are TGTGCCAGCAGTGATAGACTGGGGGGACGACAAGAC. Full variable domain (outside the CDR3, taken from reference TRBV13-3 and TRBJ2-5): EAAVTQSPRSKVAVTGGKVTLSCHQTNNHDYMYWYRQDTGHGLRLIHYSYVADSTEKGDIPDGYKASRPSQENFSLILELASLSQTAVYFCASSDRLGGRQDTQYFGPGTRLLVL.

This clone was picked up a small number of times. Here the gene names and germline are mouse. The CDR3 reads CTCSGRTGGAAEQFF. Partial CDR3 DNA: TGCACCTGCAGTGGGAGGACTGGGGGGGCTGCT. The V call is TRBV1, the J call TRBJ2-1; 13 bases are shared with TRBD2. The CDR3 end is not reached by the read, which stops 4 residues before it; the germline J gene fills it in. Germline V lookup: CDR1 NSQYPW, CDR2 LRSPGD (reference sequence). With 4 bases clipped from V and 6 bases from J, the junction kept 3 bases outside the gene matches. The CDR3 has 15 amino acids.

About this clone itself: These gene names are mouse names. The read ends 4 residues early relative to the CDR3; the germline J gene fills the gap. V and J are TRBV13-3 and TRBJ2-4; D is perhaps TRBD1 (7 bases). V was trimmed by 0 bases and J by 1 base, leaving 12 bases between them. Germline CDR1 reads NNHDY; CDR2 reads SYVADS. The CDR3 has 16 residues. CDR3 DNA, as far as it was read: TGTGCCAGCAGTGATGAGGGGGCGGAAGGTCAAAAC. This encodes CASSDEGAEGQN. The full CDR3 protein reads CASSDEGAEGQNTLYF.

This clone came up a few times. The gene names here belong to mouse. From the germline J gene comes the end of the CDR3, since the read stops 4 residues before it. The chain is built from TRBV1 and TRBJ1-1; TRBD1 aligns across 10 bases. This CDR3 has 17 amino acids. J gave up 0 bases and V 2 bases, and 6 bases lay outside the gene matches. Germline CDR1 and CDR2: NSQYPW and LRSPGD (reference sequence). The CDR3 spells CTCSAIRDRGANTEVFF. The CDR3 bases that were read are TGCACCTGCAGTGCAATCCGGGACAGGGGTGCAAACACA.

In its sample, this clone is medium-sized. Gene and germline names: mouse. Read data end 4 residues before the CDR3 end; the end is taken from the germline J gene. This rearrangement joins TRBV1 to TRBJ2-2, with a tentative D call TRBD1 (7 bases). Germline loops: CDR1 NSQYPW, CDR2 LRSPGD (reference sequence). The germline V and J ends were trimmed by 3 bases and 3 bases, with 11 bases remaining between them. The CDR3 loop spans 15 amino acids. Incomplete CDR3 DNA: TGCACCTGCAGTGCGAGGGGGCGGCACACCGGG. Translating it yields CTCSARGRHTG. The entire CDR3 protein is CTCSARGRHTGQLYF.

As regards this clone: The listed genes are named as in mouse. Read data end 4 residues before the CDR3 end; the end is taken from the germline J gene. The rearrangement uses TRBV16 and TRBJ2-3; TRBD2 aligns across 13 bases. Germline-derived CDR1 and CDR2 are SGHSA and FRNQAP. Unmatched junction bases numbered 1, after V lost 4 bases and J lost 0 bases. The CDR3 runs 16 residues. CDR3 bases read: TGTGCAAGCAGCTGGACTGGGGGGGCTAGTGCAGAA. It is translated as CASSWTGGASAE. In full, the CDR3 reads CASSWTGGASAETLYF.

This clone was picked up many times. Gene names are mouse gene names. Read coverage stops 4 residues before the CDR3 terminus; the germline J gene supplies the remainder. J is TRBJ2-1 and V is TRBV13-3; 8 bases agree with TRBD1. The length of the CDR3 is 14 residues. V dropped 5 bases and J dropped 3; count of bases not matched to a gene: 4. The germline gives CDR1 NNHDY, CDR2 SYVADS. This chain's CDR3 is CASRAGTGYAEQFF. Partial CDR3 DNA: TGTGCCAGCAGAGCTGGGACAGGCTATGCT.

This clone has just a few counts. At residue 13, TCRdb's protein disagrees with the DNA translation; the protein shown here derives from the DNA. Germline and genes: mouse. The CDR3 end is not reached by the read, which stops 3 residues before it; the germline J gene fills it in. This chain links TRBV13-1 with TRBJ1-3; D is uncertain. V was pared by 0 bases and J by 2 bases, with 12 bases between. In germline, CDR1 is NSHNY, CDR2 SYGAGN. CDR3 length: 16 amino acids. Incomplete CDR3 DNA: TGTGCCAGCAGTGATGCGCAGGCAAAGACTGGAAATACG. Amino acids: CASSDAQAKTGNT. The full CDR3 protein is CASSDAQAKTGNTLYF.

Of note for this clone: Here the gene names and germline are mouse. The read ends 4 residues shy of where the CDR3 ends; the end is completed using the germline J gene. The J gene is TRBJ2-4, the V gene TRBV17; a weak D match, TRBD2 (6 bases). The CDR3 runs to 15 residues. Trimming removed 6 bases from V and 0 bases from J, with 13 bases in between. From germline, CDR1 is MNHDT and CDR2 YYDKIL. CDR3 bases read: TGTGCTAGCAGCTCTGGGGTCGGGAGTCAAAAC. Translating it yields CASSSGVGSQN. The CDR3, in full, reads CASSSGVGSQNTLYF.

The sample holds a few counts of this clone. Mouse names are used for the genes. The CDR3 end lies 4 residues beyond the end of the read and is filled in from the germline J gene. The chain carries TRBV13-2 and TRBJ1-1; unclear D gene. The CDR3 contains 13 residues. The germline V gene encodes CDR1 NNHNN and CDR2 SYGAGS (reference sequence). CDR3 DNA, as far as it was read: TGTGCCAGCGGTGATGATTTGACAAAA. This sequence encodes CASGDDLTK. The entire CDR3 protein is CASGDDLTKEVFF.

This clone was found a few times. Genes here carry mouse names. The missing CDR3 end, 4 residues past where the read stops, is filled in from the germline J gene. The chain joins TRBV13-2 to TRBJ2-2; TRBD1 matches 7 bases. CDR1 and CDR2 (germline): NNHNN, SYGAGS (reference sequence). The CDR3 has 15 amino acids. V trimming: 3 bases; J trimming: 4 bases; junction bases outside the gene matches: 6. CDR3 loop: CASGAPTGITGQLYF. The CDR3 bases that were read are TGTGCCAGCGGTGCCCCGACAGGGATCACCGGG.

Note on this clone: The gene names here belong to mouse. The read ends 4 residues early relative to the CDR3; the germline J gene fills the gap. The rearrangement links TRBV19 to TRBJ2-2; possible D gene TRBD1, 6 bases. The germline V and J ends were trimmed by 5 bases and 4 bases, with 15 bases remaining between them. The CDR3 extends over 15 amino acids. Per the germline V gene, CDR1 is FNHDT and CDR2 is SITEND (reference sequence). This chain's CDR3 is CASSRDTWGTGQLYF. The CDR3 DNA, read in part, is TGTGCCAGCAGCCGGGACACTTGGGGCACCGGG. The variable domain in full, with the rest retrieved from reference TRBV19 and TRBJ2-2, is GGIITQTPKFLIGQEGQKLTLKCQQNFNHDTMYWYRQDSGKGLRLIYYSITENDLQKGDLSEGYDASREKKSSFSLTVTSAQKNEMAVFLCASSRDTWGTGQLYFGEGSKLTVL.

This clone was found many times. Gene names are the mouse ones. The observed sequence ends 4 residues before the CDR3 terminus, with the missing tail filled in from the germline J gene. V usage is TRBV13-3 and J usage is TRBJ2-1; 7 bases line up with TRBD1. The V gene's germline CDR1 is NNHDY and CDR2 SYVADS. CDR3 length: 15 residues. The V segment lost 2 bases and the J segment 3 bases; nucleotides outside the gene matches: 5. Here the CDR3 reads CASSENRGFYAEQFF. The part of the CDR3 DNA that was read is TGTGCCAGCAGTGAGAACAGGGGATTCTATGCT.

This clone occurred a few times. Gene names are mouse gene names. Sequencing ends 4 residues short of the CDR3 end; the germline J gene provides the rest. The chain carries TRBV13-2 and TRBJ2-4; TRBD2 might be the D (6 bases). The CDR3 runs to 14 residues. V shed 4 bases and J shed 0 bases, with 9 bases lying between them. Germline V CDR1 and CDR2: NNHNN, SYGAGS (reference sequence). CDR3: CASGPLGSQNTLYF. The sequenced part of the CDR3 DNA is TGTGCCAGCGGTCCACTGGGTAGTCAAAAC.

This clone was detected many times. Any gene name here is a mouse gene name. Read data end 4 residues before the CDR3 end; the end is taken from the germline J gene. The chain is built from TRBV13-3 and TRBJ2-7, with D possibly being TRBD2 (6 bases). The length of the CDR3 is 14 residues. CDR1 and CDR2 (germline): NNHDY, SYVADS. The V end was cut by 3 bases, the J end by 0 bases, with 10 bases between. The CDR3 DNA, read in part, is TGTGCCAGCAGTGGACTGGACCTCTCCTAT. It is translated as CASSGLDLSY. The complete CDR3 protein is CASSGLDLSYEQYF.

This clone was recorded many times. The listed genes are named as in mouse. The read comes to an end 4 residues before the CDR3 does, leaving the germline J gene to fill in the end. The V and J genes are TRBV13-3 and TRBJ1-4, with a possible D match to TRBD1 (6 bases). CDR3 length: 14 amino acids. V was pared by 4 bases and J by 5 bases, with 12 bases between. Germline V lookup: CDR1 NNHDY, CDR2 SYVADS. This CDR3 is CASSHQGKNERLFF. CDR3 DNA (partial): TGTGCCAGCAGTCATCAGGGGAAGAACGAA.